The 8 T cell receptor beta chains given below trace back to one sample, sequenced in a study of breast tumors, draining lymph nodes, adjacent tissues. The lymph nodes were axillary draining lymph nodes from breast cancer patients. TCRdb re-called the multiplex PCR reads through MiXCR, storing one row per CDR3 protein. The table lists roughly 86,000 distinct CDR3 sequences, around 20% of them singletons. Sequencing was performed on axillary lymph node tissue. These receptors were collected from a female donor with breast cancer. Some clones in this sample may be carry-over from other donors' samples.

This clonotype was seen only a few times. This may come from a read error, since a much larger clone is one base off. The chain has TRBV5-1 and TRBJ2-5; the D gene could be TRBD1 or TRBD2 (5 bases each). CDR1 is SGHRS and CDR2 is YFSETQ in the germline V gene. This CDR3 contains 13 residues. CDR3 sequence reads: CASSWDPQETRYF. For the CDR3, the DNA is TGCGCCAGCAGCTGGGACCCTCAAGAGACCCGGTACTTC.

This clonotype was found many times. The chain has TRBV6-2 or TRBV6-3 and TRBJ1-2; 10 bases agree with TRBD1. With V trimmed by 0 bases and J by 4 bases, 5 bases remained unmatched. Per the germline V gene, CDR1 is MNHEY and CDR2 is SVGEGT. This CDR3 region has 16 residues. As DNA, the CDR3 is TGTGCCAGCAGTTACTCAAGGGACAGGGGATCCTATGGCTACACCTTC. This encodes CASSYSRDRGSYGYTF.

On this clonotype itself: One junction end disagrees with the germline gene, perhaps due to a read error. This rearrangement joins TRBV4-3 to TRBJ2-3, with 9 bases matching TRBD1. Germline V gives CDR1 LGHNA, CDR2 YSLEER. This CDR3 region has 14 residues. CDR3 amino acids: CAGSPGQGTDTQYF. CDR3 in DNA: TGCGCCGGCAGCCCGGGACAGGGAACAGATACGCAGTATTTT.

For this clonotype: A read error may explain this, as a much larger clone is one base away. The V call is TRBV11-3, the J call TRBJ2-2; D may be TRBD2 (5 bases). CDR1 and CDR2 (germline): SGHNT, YENEEA. This CDR3 contains 16 residues. The CDR3 nucleotides read TGTGCCAGCAGCTTATTCGGGAAACCGAACGCCGGGGAGCTGTTTTTT. Translation: CASSLFGKPNAGELFF.

This clonotype was picked up many times. The chain has TRBV6-6 and TRBJ2-1; D may be TRBD2 (5 bases). The CDR3 is made up of 13 amino acids. Trimming cost V 10 bases and J 2 bases, with 12 bases left between them. Germline V gives CDR1 MNHNY, CDR2 SVGAGI (reference sequence). CDR3 region: CATQAVAYNEQFF. The DNA for the CDR3 is TGTGCCACCCAAGCGGTTGCCTACAATGAGCAGTTCTTC.

This clonotype occurred many times. The chain carries TRBV4-1 and TRBJ2-5; TRBD1 matches at 8 bases. Germline V lookup: CDR1 MGHRA, CDR2 YSYEKL. The CDR3 has 16 residues. The ends lost 0 bases at V and 4 bases at J; junction bases unmatched: 7. This CDR3 is CASSQEATGARETQYF. The DNA for the CDR3 is TGCGCCAGCAGCCAAGAGGCGACAGGGGCACGAGAGACCCAGTACTTC.

The V call is TRBV12-3 or TRBV12-4, the J call TRBJ2-7; 10 bases fit TRBD2. This CDR3 has 15 amino acids. The junction had 6 bases not matched to a gene; V was cut back by 4 bases and J by 3 bases. The CDR3 spells CASSSWLAGVYEQYF. CDR3 sequence (DNA): TGTGCCAGCAGTTCTTGGCTAGCGGGAGTCTACGAGCAGTACTTC.

This clonotype came up many times. The chain uses TRBV2 and TRBJ2-6, with D unclear. V lost 4 bases, J lost 3 bases, and 10 bases lay in between. The CDR3 extends over 15 amino acids. CDR1 and CDR2 (germline): SNHLY, FYNNEI. CDR3 DNA: TGTGCCAGCAGTGGAACTGGCTTTGGGGCCAACGTCCTGACTTTC. It codes for CASSGTGFGANVLTF. The full variable domain, with the rest looked up from reference TRBV2 and TRBJ2-6, is EPEVTQTPSHQVTQMGQEVILRCVPISNHLYFYWYRQILGQKVEFLVSFYNNEISEKSEIFDDQFSVERPDGSNFTLKIRSTKLEDSAMYFCASSGTGFGANVLTFGAGSRLTVL.